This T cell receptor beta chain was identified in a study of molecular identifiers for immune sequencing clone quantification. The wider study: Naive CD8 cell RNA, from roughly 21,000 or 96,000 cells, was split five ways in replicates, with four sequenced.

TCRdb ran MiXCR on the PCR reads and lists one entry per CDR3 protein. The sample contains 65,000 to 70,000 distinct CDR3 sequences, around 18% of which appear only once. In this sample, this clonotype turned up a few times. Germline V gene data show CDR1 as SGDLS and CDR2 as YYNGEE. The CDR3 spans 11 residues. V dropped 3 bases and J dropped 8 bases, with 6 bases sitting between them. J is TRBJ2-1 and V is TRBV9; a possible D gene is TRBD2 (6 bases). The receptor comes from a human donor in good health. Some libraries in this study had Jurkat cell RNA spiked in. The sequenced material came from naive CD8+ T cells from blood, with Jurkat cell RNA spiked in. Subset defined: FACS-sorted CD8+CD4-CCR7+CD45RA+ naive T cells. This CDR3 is CASSGGDEQFF. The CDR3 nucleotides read TGTGCCAGCAGCGGGGGGGATGAGCAGTTCTTC.